The TCR beta chain described here comes from a study of beta chain features in type 1 diabetes. Study-wide results and limits: For cells with high TCR expression, cDNA sequencing could yield over-representation.

CDR1 and CDR2 (germline): SGHTA, FQGNSA. Trimming removed 4 bases from V and 1 base from J; junction bases left unmatched: 3. The CDR3 is made up of 15 amino acids. Remarks on this clone: Its antigen remains unknown.

Via the markers CD45RO/CCR7/CD25/CD127/CD95/CD27, stem cell-like memory, regulatory, central memory and naive CD4+ cells were sorted. Without exception, sorted populations had purity beyond 98%. Every isolated RNA sample was fully reverse transcribed, so sequencing captured expressed TCRB transcripts. Sequenced by immunoSEQ multiplex PCR; TCRdb stores in-frame clones only, minus some. The sample lists around 430,000 clones, around 28% occurring once. Sequenced material: naive CD4+ T cells from blood. V gene TRBV7-2 combines with J gene TRBJ2-3, with 9 bases that match TRBD1. This clonotype was obtained from a man younger than 35 in good health. In nucleotides, the CDR3 is TGTGCCAGCAGCTCTTGGACAGGGGGCACAGATACGCAGTATTTT. Translation gives CASSSWTGGTDTQYF. Full variable domain (missing parts from reference TRBV7-2 and TRBJ2-3): GAGVSQSPSNKVTEKGKDVELRCDPISGHTALYWYRQSLGQGLEFLIYFQGNSAPDKSGLPSDRFSAERTGGSVSTLTIQRTQQEDSAVYLCASSSWTGGTDTQYFGPGTRLTVL.